Described below is a single T cell receptor (beta chain) sequence and its context. As yet, its antigen is unknown. TCRdb's table, derived via immunoSEQ multiplex PCR, lists solely in-frame clones and lacks some. The sample has approximately 150,000 clones; more than 85% are singletons. The source of the sample is a study of T cell responses to AZD1222 COVID-19 vaccine. General study results and limits: White British ancestry dominated among donors, who included more females, and clonal diversity was possibly underestimated.

V lost 2 bases and J lost 0, with 8 bases in between. The CDR3 has 15 amino acids. In germline, CDR1 is SGHRS, CDR2 YFSETQ. The material was peripheral blood, obtained on day 0 of AZD1222 vaccination. This sequence joins TRBV5-1 and TRBJ2-2; D call uncertain. The receptor's source is an adult in good health. CDR3 DNA sequence: TGCGCCAGCAGCTTAACACCTCCGAACACCGGGGAGCTGTTTTTT. This translates into CASSLTPPNTGELFF.